A single sample gave rise to the 4 T cell receptor beta chains below, sequenced in a study of a mutant IDH1 vaccine in newly diagnosed glioma. These receptors' targets are unknown. Stated time point: week 5, during vaccination. Vaccination comprised doses that each held 300 ug of mutant IDH1 20-mer peptide, plus topical imiquimod. Here immunoSEQ multiplex PCR was the method, and the copy in TCRdb shows in-frame clones only, minus some. Seen here are 40,000 to 65,000 clones, around 80% observed once, and the top ten hold around 1.8%. The source was PBMCs, collected from a glioma patient whose treatment included an IDH1 peptide vaccine. These receptors all stem from a woman aged 40-49 years with glioma.

The chain couples TRBV9 to TRBJ1-2; no definite D call. CDR3 length equals 15 residues. Trimming left V 0 bases short and J 8 bases short, with 17 bases between. The V gene's germline CDR1 is SGDLS and CDR2 YYNGEE. In nucleotides, the CDR3 is TGTGCCAGCAGCGTAGGACGGACTCACCCAGCAGGCTACACCTTC. Its translation: CASSVGRTHPAGYTF.

The CDR3 DNA reads as TGCGCCAGCAGCCAAGATCAAGGACTACCAACTTACAATGAGCAGTTCTTC. Its translation: CASSQDQGLPTYNEQFF. The gene calls are TRBV4-1 and TRBJ2-1; TRBD2 is a possible D gene (6 bases). V lost 0 bases to trimming and J lost 4 bases, with 16 bases between them. The CDR3 totals 17 residues. Looked up from germline, CDR1 is MGHRA and CDR2 is YSYEKL.

This chain connects TRBV5-6 to TRBJ1-3, with D unresolved. This CDR3 has 13 amino acids. The V gene's germline CDR1 is SGHDT and CDR2 YYEEEE. Trimming left V 4 bases short and J 0 bases short, with 5 bases between. CDR3 DNA sequence: TGTGCCAGCAGCGATTACTCTGGAAACACCATATATTTT. Amino acids: CASSDYSGNTIYF.

DNA of the CDR3: TGTGCCTGGAGTGTGGGGACAGGGGTCTATGGCTACACCTTC. This encodes CAWSVGTGVYGYTF. The chain recombines TRBV30 with TRBJ1-2, with TRBD1 matching over 10 bases. This CDR3 is built from 14 residues. J lost 4 bases, V lost 0 bases, and 2 bases had no gene match. Germline V gene lookup returns CDR1 GTSNPN and CDR2 SVGIG (reference sequence).